This T cell receptor beta chain is from a study of shared clonotypes between healthy human individuals. A deep-level run was used for the assay. Investigators spread the genomic DNA of each subset evenly over several immunoSEQ plates. Assay: immunoSEQ multiplex PCR; the TCRdb copy retains only in-frame clones and omits some. The sample records roughly 2.5 million clones, approximately 92% being singletons. Germline CDR1 LNHDA, CDR2 SQIVND (reference sequence). The CDR3 sequence is 14 residues long. V was trimmed by 4 bases and J by 6 bases, leaving 15 bases between them. In the CD4+ fraction, cells were divided into CD45RA+ naive and CD45RA-negative memory subsets.

Sequenced material: naive CD4+ T cells sorted from blood. Indicated subset: CD45RA+ positively selected. The clonotype comes from a man between 18 and 35 years old in good health. The chain uses TRBV19 and TRBJ2-5; TRBD2 might be the D (6 bases). The CDR3 DNA sequence: TGTGCCAGTAGTAGCCCGATCGGGGGAAAGACCCAGTACTTC. Its translation: CASSSPIGGKTQYF.